The 27 T cell receptor beta chains listed next were all sequenced from one sample in a study of blood T cell repertoires in COVID-19. Assay: immunoSEQ multiplex PCR; the TCRdb copy retains only in-frame clones and omits some. The table lists roughly 150,000 clones, more than 65% of them singletons. Sequencing was done on a sample of peripheral blood. The receptors were gathered from an elderly woman with acute or convalescent COVID-19.

This clone has a handful of counts. This sequence joins TRBV19 and TRBJ1-5, with D unresolved. Looked up from germline, CDR1 is LNHDA and CDR2 is SQIVND (reference sequence). The CDR3 spans 14 residues. V lost 3 bases and J 7 bases, leaving 13 bases between the germline ends. Here the CDR3 reads CASSIQDGRQPQHF. DNA for the CDR3: TGTGCCAGTAGTATCCAGGACGGGAGACAGCCCCAGCATTTT.

The sample holds one count of this clone. The rearrangement uses TRBV9 and TRBJ2-5; D is ambiguous. Germline CDR1 SGDLS, CDR2 YYNGEE. CDR3 length: 13 residues. Trimming removed 0 bases from V and 2 bases from J, with 5 bases in between. The CDR3 region has the DNA TGTGCCAGCAGCGTAGGGCAGCAAGAGACCCAGTACTTC. Amino acid sequence: CASSVGQQETQYF. The full variable domain, with the rest looked up from reference TRBV9 and TRBJ2-5, is DSGVTQTPKHLITATGQRVTLRCSPRSGDLSVYWYQQSLDQGLQFLIQYYNGEERAKGNILERFSAQQFPDLHSELNLSSLELGDSALYFCASSVGQQETQYFGPGTRLLVL.

Note on this clone: Different DNA sequences within this sample yield the same CDR3. CDR3 sequence (DNA): TGTGCCAGCAGCCCCGGACAGGGAGGGAACTATGGCTACACCTTC. Translation gives CASSPGQGGNYGYTF. J is TRBJ1-2 and V is TRBV7-6; TRBD1 aligns across 8 bases. Per germline, CDR1 SGHVS and CDR2 FNYEAQ. The CDR3 contains 15 residues. With V trimmed by 5 bases and J by 2 bases, 7 bases remained unmatched.

This chain links TRBV29-1 with TRBJ2-4, with TRBD1 matching 7 bases. The J segment lost 2 bases and the V segment lost 7 bases, leaving 8 bases of the junction unmatched. The CDR3 is made up of 14 amino acids. CDR1 and CDR2 (germline): SQVTM, ANQGSEA. The CDR3 is CSALNRGTKNIQYF. The CDR3 DNA reads TGCAGCGCCTTAAACAGGGGAACCAAAAACATTCAGTACTTC.

The V call is TRBV5-4, the J call TRBJ1-2; TRBD1 might be the D (6 bases). Germline values: CDR1 SGHNT, CDR2 YYREEE (reference sequence). The CDR3 is made up of 16 amino acids. V was pared by 4 bases and J by 0 bases, with 16 bases between. The CDR3 region is CASSPQGPTANYGYTF. The CDR3 DNA sequence: TGTGCCAGCAGCCCACAGGGCCCTACAGCTAACTATGGCTACACCTTC.

The chain joins TRBV5-1 to TRBJ2-2, with 8 bases aligning to TRBD1. Germline V gene sequence: CDR1 SGHRS, CDR2 YFSETQ. V dropped 0 bases and J dropped 7; count of bases not matched to a gene: 5. The CDR3 covers 15 residues. The CDR3 sequence: CASSLETGVVGELFF. DNA for the CDR3: TGCGCCAGCAGCTTGGAGACAGGGGTAGTCGGGGAGCTGTTTTTT.

The rearrangement uses TRBV5-1 and TRBJ1-1; the D is unclear. The length of the CDR3 is 15 residues. V lost 0 bases and J lost 5, with 14 bases in between. Germline CDR1 reads SGHRS; CDR2 reads YFSETQ. CDR3 sequence: CASSLERIGRTEAFF. DNA of the CDR3: TGCGCCAGCAGCTTGGAGCGCATTGGGAGGACTGAAGCTTTCTTT.

The count of this clone is one. The J gene is TRBJ2-3, the V gene TRBV18, with D possibly TRBD2 on 6 matching bases. The germline V gene encodes CDR1 KGHSH and CDR2 LQKENI. V was shortened by 4 bases and J by 4 bases, with 18 bases between the two germline ends. This CDR3 spans 16 amino acids. CDR3 DNA: TGTGCCAGCTCACAGGGACTTCGGTTAGGGGCAGATACGCAGTATTTT. Translation gives CASSQGLRLGADTQYF.

This chain links TRBV5-1 with TRBJ2-5; D is possibly TRBD2 (6 bases). Trimming took off 0 bases at V and 5 bases at J, with 17 bases between the two ends. The CDR3 totals 16 residues. Germline V gene sequence: CDR1 SGHRS, CDR2 YFSETQ. CDR3 sequence: CASSLEGSGWQETQYF. The CDR3, as DNA: TGCGCCAGCAGCTTGGAGGGAAGCGGGTGGCAGGAGACCCAGTACTTC. Variable domain in full (rest from reference TRBV5-1 and TRBJ2-5): KAGVTQTPRYLIKTRGQQVTLSCSPISGHRSVSWYQQTPGQGLQFLFEYFSETQRNKGNFPGRFSGRQFSNSRSEMNVSTLELGDSALYLCASSLEGSGWQETQYFGPGTRLLVL.

V gene TRBV2 combines with J gene TRBJ2-5; D is unclear. Germline CDR1 is SNHLY and CDR2 is FYNNEI. V was pared by 7 bases and J by 3 bases, with 6 bases between. The CDR3 runs to 11 residues. This chain's CDR3 is CASNIKETQYF. The CDR3 DNA follows: TGTGCCAGCAACATAAAAGAGACCCAGTACTTC.

The chain is built from TRBV27 and TRBJ2-5, with 10 bases matching TRBD2. The CDR3 runs to 15 residues. The V gene end was trimmed by 1 base and the J gene end by 4 bases; junction bases not matched to a gene: 3. CDR1 is MNHEY and CDR2 is SMNVEV in the germline V gene (reference sequence). This CDR3 reads CASSLWSSGRETQYF. CDR3 sequence (DNA): TGTGCCAGCAGTTTATGGTCTAGCGGGAGAGAGACCCAGTACTTC.

CDR3 nucleotide sequence: TGTGCCAGCAGCCAAGATCGAGGTGATGAGCAGTTCTTC. As protein: CASSQDRGDEQFF. The chain links TRBV3-1 (or the pseudogene TRBV3-2) to TRBJ2-1; D unresolved. The CDR3 is made up of 13 amino acids. Germline values: CDR1 LGHDT, CDR2 YNNKEL (reference sequence). The V gene lost 0 bases and the J gene lost 8 bases, with 8 bases spanning the gap.

This clone was observed a single time. The chain combines TRBV13 with TRBJ1-1, with a weak D call TRBD1 (5 bases). V lost 0 bases and J lost 6, with 8 bases in between. The germline V gene has CDR1 PRHDT and CDR2 FYEKMQ (reference sequence). The CDR3 spans 13 residues. CDR3 loop: CASSLGGLPEAFF. The CDR3 region has the DNA TGTGCCAGCAGCTTAGGGGGACTTCCTGAAGCTTTCTTT.

The CDR3 DNA is TGTGCCAGCAGTTTCGGGGGATCGGCCTACGAGCAGTACTTC. It translates to CASSFGGSAYEQYF. This chain uses TRBV28 with TRBJ2-7; D might be TRBD2 (6 bases). Germline assignment: CDR1 MDHEN and CDR2 SYDVKM. The CDR3 contains 14 residues. V was pared by 3 bases and J by 2 bases, with 11 bases between. Full variable domain (remainder filled in from reference TRBV28 and TRBJ2-7): DVKVTQSSRYLVKRTGEKVFLECVQDMDHENMFWYRQDPGLGLRLIYFSYDVKMKEKGDIPEGYSVSREKKERFSLILESASTNQTSMYLCASSFGGSAYEQYFGPGTRLTVT.

CDR3 sequence: CASSPGQVLYNEQFF. CDR3 DNA sequence: TGCGCCAGCAGCCCAGGACAGGTCCTCTACAATGAGCAGTTCTTC. This chain connects TRBV5-1 to TRBJ2-1, with 7 bases that match TRBD1. Per the germline V gene, CDR1 is SGHRS and CDR2 is YFSETQ. V was clipped by 4 bases and J by 3 bases; unmatched bases: 7. This CDR3 is built from 15 residues.

CDR3 amino acids: CASSLTGAETQYF. The CDR3 DNA is TGTGCCAGCAGTTTGACAGGGGCAGAGACCCAGTACTTC. This chain connects TRBV28 to TRBJ2-5; 8 bases line up with TRBD1. Germline-derived CDR1 and CDR2 are MDHEN and SYDVKM. The CDR3 consists of 13 residues. Trimming cost V 3 bases and J 4 bases; bases outside gene matches: 1.

This clone was found a few times. The chain has TRBV5-1 and TRBJ1-4; D possibly corresponds to TRBD1 (5 bases). V lost 5 bases to trimming and J lost 8 bases, with 10 bases between them. Per germline, CDR1 SGHRS and CDR2 YFSETQ. The CDR3 covers 12 residues. The DNA for the CDR3 is TGCGCCAGCAGTCGGACAAAGGAAAAACTGTTTTTT. Translation: CASSRTKEKLFF.

This chain joins TRBV4-1 and TRBJ2-7; the D gene is possibly TRBD1 (6 bases). With 0 bases removed from V and 4 bases from J, the gap between germline ends came to 16 bases. The V gene's germline CDR1 is MGHRA and CDR2 YSYEKL. The CDR3 totals 16 residues. The CDR3 nucleotides are TGCGCCAGCAGCCAAGACGAGTCCCAGGGGAAGTACGAGCAGTACTTC. Translation: CASSQDESQGKYEQYF.

The chain employs TRBV27 and TRBJ2-7; D uncertain. The length of the CDR3 is 13 residues. Germline V lookup: CDR1 MNHEY, CDR2 SMNVEV (reference sequence). Trimming shortened V by 10 bases and J by 3 bases, and 16 bases separated the two germline ends. The CDR3 DNA follows: TGTGCCACCACTCTCCGGGTTAACTACGAGCAGTACTTC. Encoded protein: CATTLRVNYEQYF.

This clone was found once. This rearrangement joins TRBV28 to TRBJ2-3; 10 positions agree with TRBD1. J gave up 3 bases and V 8 bases, and 11 bases lay outside the gene matches. The CDR3 sequence is 16 residues long. Germline loops: CDR1 MDHEN, CDR2 SYDVKM. CDR3 DNA: TGTGCCAGCCCGCCCGGGACAGGGGTTCTAACAGATACGCAGTATTTT. This gives the protein CASPPGTGVLTDTQYF.

In this sample, this clone turned up a few times. V is TRBV5-4 and J is TRBJ2-2, with TRBD2 matching 11 bases. Looked up from germline, CDR1 is SGHNT and CDR2 is YYREEE (reference sequence). The CDR3 runs to 18 residues. J was trimmed by 2 bases and V by 4 bases; bases with no gene match: 10. This CDR3 reads CASSRGTSGQYNTGELFF. In nucleotides, the CDR3 is TGTGCCAGCAGCCGCGGGACTAGCGGACAATATAACACCGGGGAGCTGTTTTTT.

This chain uses TRBV4-1 with TRBJ2-3, with D maybe TRBD2 (5 bases). Trimming stripped 1 base from V and 6 bases from J, with 14 bases between. From germline, CDR1 is MGHRA and CDR2 YSYEKL. CDR3 length equals 15 residues. The DNA of the CDR3 is TGCGCCAGCAGCCAAGTTGGGAGAGGCCCCGATACGCAGTATTTT. Translated: CASSQVGRGPDTQYF.

The rearrangement links TRBV28 to TRBJ1-1; 7 nucleotides align to TRBD1. The junction had 14 bases not matched to a gene; V was cut back by 6 bases and J by 7 bases. The germline gives CDR1 MDHEN, CDR2 SYDVKM. The length of the CDR3 is 15 residues. CDR3 bases: TGTGCCAGCAGGCGATGGACAGGCAGCGTTAGTGAAGCTTTCTTT. As protein: CASRRWTGSVSEAFF.

This rearrangement joins TRBV28 to TRBJ1-1; a possible D gene is TRBD1 (5 bases). Germline CDR1 and CDR2: MDHEN and SYDVKM. This CDR3 comprises 15 residues. V was clipped by 0 bases and J by 1 base, with 9 bases between them. This CDR3 reads CASSLWGGGNTEAFF. Written as DNA, the CDR3 is TGTGCCAGCAGTTTATGGGGCGGGGGGAACACTGAAGCTTTCTTT.

This chain joins TRBV5-1 and TRBJ2-5, with D maybe TRBD2 (7 bases). Germline-derived CDR1 and CDR2 are SGHRS and YFSETQ. V was cut by 4 bases and J by 7 bases, with 23 bases left in between. This CDR3 is 16 amino acids long. The CDR3 region has the DNA TGCGCCAGCAGCCCAACGGGGGCGGGAGCTGGGGGGACCCAGTACTTC. It is translated as CASSPTGAGAGGTQYF.

This clone was seen a single time. The chain carries TRBV5-1 and TRBJ2-7; D might be TRBD1 (6 bases). CDR3 size: 14 residues. V was cut by 7 bases and J by 0 bases, with 14 bases left in between. Germline V gene sequence: CDR1 SGHRS, CDR2 YFSETQ. CDR3 coding DNA: TGCGCCAGCGGAAGGACAGAGAGCTCCTACGAGCAGTACTTC. As protein: CASGRTESSYEQYF.

The chain carries TRBV30 and TRBJ1-6; D is ambiguous. The CDR3 contains 13 residues. Germline CDR1 and CDR2: GTSNPN and SVGIG (reference sequence). V dropped 1 base and J dropped 4 bases, with 5 bases sitting between them. As DNA, the CDR3 is TGTGCCTGGAGTGGAACTTATAATTCACCCCTCCACTTT. Translated: CAWSGTYNSPLHF.